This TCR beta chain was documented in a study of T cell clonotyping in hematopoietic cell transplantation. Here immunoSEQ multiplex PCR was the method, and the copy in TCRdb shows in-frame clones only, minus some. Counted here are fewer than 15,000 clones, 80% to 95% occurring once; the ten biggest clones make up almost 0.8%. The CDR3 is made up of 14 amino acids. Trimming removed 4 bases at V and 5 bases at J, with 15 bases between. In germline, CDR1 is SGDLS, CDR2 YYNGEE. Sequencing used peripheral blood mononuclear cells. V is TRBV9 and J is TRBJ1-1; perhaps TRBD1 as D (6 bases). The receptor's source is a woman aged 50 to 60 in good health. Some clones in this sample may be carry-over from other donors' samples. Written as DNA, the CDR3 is TGTGCCAGCAGCCTAACAGGGATAGGGACTGAAGCTTTCTTT. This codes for CASSLTGIGTEAFF.